Listed here are 24 T cell receptor beta chains from one sample, sequenced in a study of blood T cells in healthy people across ages. A J-beta primer mix and a sample-barcoded 5' primer were used in a second PCR of roughly 7 to 12 cycles. Each CDR3 protein is one row after TCRdb ran MiXCR on the 5' RACE reads. The repertoire holds fewer than 900,000 distinct CDR3 sequences, roughly 49% seen once, with about a third in the top ten. Sequenced input: blood. These TCRs come from an older woman in good health.

This clonotype has more than one count but fewer than ten. The V gene is TRBV7-2, the J gene TRBJ1-6, with D perhaps TRBD1 (6 bases). The CDR3 spans 16 residues. Germline CDR1 is SGHTA and CDR2 is FQGNSA. Trimming removed 5 bases at V and 7 bases at J, with 18 bases between. The DNA of the CDR3 is TGTGCCAGCAGCAACCTTCGGACAGACCTCAATTCACCCCTCCACTTT. Residues: CASSNLRTDLNSPLHF.

The rearrangement joins TRBV20-1 to TRBJ2-7, with D unresolved. Trimming took 4 bases from V and 0 from J, leaving 10 bases between them. Germline CDR1 reads DFQATT; CDR2 reads SNEGSKA (reference sequence). The CDR3 runs to 13 residues. CDR3 region: CSATPASSYEQYF. In DNA, the CDR3 is TGCAGTGCTACCCCGGCTAGCTCCTACGAGCAGTACTTC.

CDR3: CASSAAPGREQFF. CDR3 coding DNA: TGTGCCAGCAGCGCCGCTCCGGGACGAGAGCAGTTCTTC. The rearrangement links TRBV9 to TRBJ2-1; possibly TRBD1 or TRBD2 for D (5 bases each). The germline CDR1 and CDR2 sequences are SGDLS and YYNGEE. Trimming cost V 3 bases and J 10 bases, with 14 bases left between them. CDR3 length: 13 residues.

A few counts support this clonotype. V is TRBV29-1 and J is TRBJ1-2; TRBD1 matches 7 bases. The CDR3 is 12 residues long. Germline-derived CDR1 and CDR2 are SQVTM and ANQGSEA. V was pared by 5 bases and J by 2 bases, with 2 bases of the junction left unmatched. For the CDR3, the DNA is TGCAGCGTTAGGGGACAGAACTATGGCTACACCTTC. It codes for CSVRGQNYGYTF.

This clonotype came up a few times. The V and J genes are TRBV27 and TRBJ2-3, with D unresolved. V was pared by 7 bases and J by 2 bases, with 13 bases between. Germline assignment: CDR1 MNHEY and CDR2 SMNVEV (reference sequence). The CDR3 has 14 amino acids. CDR3 nucleotides: TGTGCCAGCACGCGGTCACGGGTCACAGATACGCAGTATTTT. The encoded protein is CASTRSRVTDTQYF.

V usage is TRBV7-9 and J usage is TRBJ2-7; 9 bases line up with TRBD1. This CDR3 contains 15 residues. In germline, CDR1 is SEHNR, CDR2 FQNEAQ (reference sequence). V lost 3 bases to trimming and J lost 4 bases; unmatched junction nucleotides: 7. The CDR3 nucleotides read TGTGCCAGCAGCTTCGGACAGGGGAAATGGTACGAGCAGTACTTC. Its translation: CASSFGQGKWYEQYF.

This sequence joins TRBV7-6 and TRBJ2-5; D is undetermined. The CDR3 runs 15 residues. Germline lookup yields CDR1 SGHVS and CDR2 FNYEAQ. V gave up 1 base and J gave up 2 bases, with 11 bases separating them. Here the CDR3 DNA reads TGTGCCAGCAGCTTAGTGGTCAGCGTACAAGAGACCCAGTACTTC. Amino acids: CASSLVVSVQETQYF.

V and J are TRBV7-2 and TRBJ2-7; 11 bases map to TRBD2. CDR3 length: 17 residues. Germline loops: CDR1 SGHTA, CDR2 FQGNSA. J was trimmed by 1 base and V by 7 bases; bases with no gene match: 12. The CDR3 DNA follows: TGTGCCAGCACCAACGTAGCGGGAGGGCTAGTTTCCTACGAGCAGTACTTC. Translating gives CASTNVAGGLVSYEQYF.

The rearrangement links TRBV2 to TRBJ2-3; TRBD1 is a possible D gene (6 bases). V dropped 3 bases and J dropped 5 bases, with 6 bases sitting between them. The CDR3 spans 12 residues. Germline lookup yields CDR1 SNHLY and CDR2 FYNNEI. The CDR3: CASSDRGDTQYF. The CDR3 region has the DNA TGTGCCAGCAGTGACAGGGGAGATACGCAGTATTTT.

V gene TRBV20-1 combines with J gene TRBJ2-7; TRBD2 is a possible D gene (7 bases). There are 13 residues in the CDR3. Per germline, CDR1 DFQATT and CDR2 SNEGSKA (reference sequence). Trimming stripped 5 bases from V and 4 bases from J, with 15 bases between. The CDR3 is CSAGGAGAYEQYF. The CDR3 DNA is TGCAGTGCTGGGGGGGCAGGAGCTTACGAGCAGTACTTC.

The chain employs TRBV29-1 and TRBJ1-1; perhaps TRBD1 as D (5 bases). Trimming cost V 5 bases and J 11 bases, with 18 bases left between them. Germline V CDR1 and CDR2: SQVTM, ANQGSEA. This CDR3 has 12 amino acids. CDR3 in amino acids: CSVKTGTYVAFF. In DNA, the CDR3 is TGCAGCGTTAAAACCGGGACCTACGTGGCTTTCTTT.

The V and J genes are TRBV20-1 and TRBJ1-5; D gene ambiguous. The CDR3 spans 15 residues. CDR1 and CDR2 from the germline V gene are DFQATT and SNEGSKA (reference sequence). Trimming pared 3 bases from V and 0 bases from J, leaving 12 bases between. Here the CDR3 DNA reads TGCAGTGCTAGGCCCCGTCGCAATAGCAATCAGCCCCAGCATTTT. Translation: CSARPRRNSNQPQHF.

This clonotype was observed a few times. The chain links TRBV20-1 to TRBJ2-5; 9 bases match TRBD2. With the DNA end fitting TRBJ2-7 better, the J assignment may be wrong. Germline V gives CDR1 DFQATT, CDR2 SNEGSKA (reference sequence). The CDR3 is made up of 15 amino acids. CDR3 amino acids: CSARDWASGNYEQYF. Here the CDR3 DNA reads TGCAGTGCTAGAGATTGGGCTAGCGGGAATTACGAGCAGTACTTC.

This clonotype has just one count. The gene calls are TRBV7-6 and TRBJ2-3; TRBD1 might be the D (6 bases). This CDR3 is built from 13 residues. V was pared by 4 bases and J by 9 bases, with 14 bases between. CDR1 is SGHVS and CDR2 is FNYEAQ in the germline V gene. The CDR3 here is CASSSLQGQTQYF. The CDR3 DNA reads as TGTGCCAGCAGCTCCTTACAGGGCCAGACGCAGTATTTT.

The sample holds one count of this clonotype. Compared with germline, one end of the junction differs, possibly owing to a read error. The V call is TRBV4-2, the J call TRBJ2-7; D unclear. The CDR3 length is 16 residues. Germline V lookup: CDR1 LGHNA, CDR2 YNFKEQ. The CDR3 here is CAGSQEIASPSYEQYF. The CDR3, as DNA: TGTGCCGGCAGCCAAGAAATAGCCTCGCCATCCTACGAGCAGTACTTC.

There are a few counts of this clonotype. The chain combines TRBV20-1 with TRBJ2-3; 10 bases fit TRBD2. CDR1 DFQATT and CDR2 SNEGSKA come from the germline V gene (reference sequence). The CDR3 loop spans 15 amino acids. The V gene end was trimmed by 5 bases and the J gene end by 3 bases; junction bases not matched to a gene: 8. CDR3 region: CSAPSPTSGTDTQYF. The DNA of the CDR3 is TGCAGTGCTCCCTCACCGACTAGCGGGACAGATACGCAGTATTTT.

V gene TRBV7-8 combines with J gene TRBJ2-1; maybe TRBD2 (5 bases). The CDR3 extends over 16 amino acids. Trimming took off 8 bases at V and 3 bases at J, with 20 bases between the two ends. CDR1 is SGHVS and CDR2 is FQNEAQ in the germline V gene. In DNA form, the CDR3 reads TGTGCCAGCTCTCCGGCATGGTCTAGCTACTACAATGAGCAGTTCTTC. Amino acid sequence: CASSPAWSSYYNEQFF.

In its sample, this clonotype was seen a few times. The CDR3 bases are TGTGCCATCAGCGGGACTAGCGGGGGCCGCTACAATGAGCAGTTCTTC. This translates into CAISGTSGGRYNEQFF. J is TRBJ2-1 and V is TRBV10-3; 14 nucleotides match TRBD2. Germline V gene data show CDR1 as ENHRY and CDR2 as SYGVKD. The CDR3 length is 16 residues. V lost 6 bases to trimming and J lost 3 bases; unmatched junction nucleotides: 4.

Here the CDR3 DNA reads TGTGCCAGCAGCCGCCTCATAGCGGGAGGAAGAGATACGCAGTATTTT. This translates into CASSRLIAGGRDTQYF. The chain has TRBV6-2 or TRBV6-3 and TRBJ2-3; 10 positions agree with TRBD2. J lost 5 bases, V lost 6 bases, and 11 bases had no gene match. Per germline, CDR1 MNHEY and CDR2 SVGEGT. The CDR3 has 16 residues.

The gene calls are TRBV6-1 and TRBJ2-7; 9 nucleotides agree with TRBD1. The CDR3 covers 16 residues. Germline assignment: CDR1 MNHNS and CDR2 SASEGT. The J segment lost 0 bases and the V segment lost 1 base, leaving 4 bases of the junction unmatched. CDR3 coding DNA: TGTGCCAGCAGTGAAGACCCGGGACAGGGCTCCTACGAGCAGTACTTC. Residues: CASSEDPGQGSYEQYF.

This clonotype has more than one count but fewer than ten. This chain joins TRBV4-3 and TRBJ2-7; possible D gene TRBD1, 5 bases. With 0 bases removed from V and 3 bases from J, the gap between germline ends came to 9 bases. The CDR3 contains 14 residues. CDR1 is LGHNA and CDR2 is YSLEER in the germline V gene. For the CDR3, the DNA is TGCGCCAGCAGCCAAGATTGGACACTCTACGAGCAGTACTTC. It is translated as CASSQDWTLYEQYF.

The V call is TRBV30, the J call TRBJ2-1, with 9 bases lining up with TRBD2. Germline CDR1 is GTSNPN and CDR2 is SVGIG (reference sequence). The V and J ends lost 3 bases and 9 bases, in that order; junction bases with no gene match: 6. This CDR3 is 13 amino acids long. The CDR3: CAWRGAGGIEQFF. In DNA form, the CDR3 reads TGTGCCTGGAGGGGAGCGGGAGGAATTGAGCAGTTCTTC. The full variable domain, its missing parts supplied by reference TRBV30 and TRBJ2-1, is SQTIHQWPATLVQPVGSPLSLECTVEGTSNPNLYWYRQAAGRGLQLLFYSVGIGQISSEVPQNLSASRPQDRQFILSSKKLLLSDSGFYLCAWRGAGGIEQFFGPGTRLTVL.

This clonotype occurred a few times. The rearrangement links TRBV2 to TRBJ2-7, with D unresolved. The CDR3 runs to 12 residues. Germline V gene lookup returns CDR1 SNHLY and CDR2 FYNNEI. V was cut by 4 bases and J by 1 base, with 5 bases left in between. This chain's CDR3 is CASSANSYEQYF. For the CDR3, the DNA is TGTGCCAGCAGTGCAAATTCCTACGAGCAGTACTTC. The whole variable domain, filled in from reference TRBV2 and TRBJ2-7, reads EPEVTQTPSHQVTQMGQEVILRCVPISNHLYFYWYRQILGQKVEFLVSFYNNEISEKSEIFDDQFSVERPDGSNFTLKIRSTKLEDSAMYFCASSANSYEQYFGPGTRLTVT.

The chain links TRBV4-2 to TRBJ2-7; no clear D. The CDR3 extends over 16 amino acids. Trimming took 0 bases from V and 1 from J, leaving 13 bases between them. Germline CDR1 is LGHNA and CDR2 is YNFKEQ. The CDR3 here is CASSQDRRSRSYEQYF. CDR3 bases: TGTGCCAGCAGCCAAGATCGCAGGAGTCGGTCCTACGAGCAGTACTTC.